The 16 T cell receptor beta chains in this list originate from one sample, sequenced in a study of T cells in Graves' hyperthyroidism and ophthalmopathy. Amplification yielded TCR beta CDR3 regions, with RNA transcripts as the source. An initial round of RT-PCR targeting the TCR CDR3 relied on the HTBI primer set. TCRdb analysed the multiplex PCR reads with MiXCR anew, one entry per CDR3 protein. The table records roughly 110,000 distinct CDR3 sequences, about 15% of them present only once. Specimen: blood. The receptors stem from a woman aged 45-59 years with Graves' hyperthyroidism.

This clonotype showed up many times. The chain couples TRBV6-1 to TRBJ1-5; D is uncertain. The CDR3 sequence is 13 residues long. V gave up 3 bases and J gave up 3 bases, with 6 bases separating them. Germline values: CDR1 MNHNS, CDR2 SASEGT. The CDR3 DNA reads TGTGCCAGCAGTGAGAGGGACAATCAGCCCCAGCATTTT. Protein: CASSERDNQPQHF.

This clonotype has at least ten counts. The rearrangement links TRBV28 to TRBJ2-2; 7 nucleotides align to TRBD1. There are 12 residues in the CDR3. After removal of 6 bases from V and 13 bases from J, the junction contained 8 bases not matched to a gene. Germline loops: CDR1 MDHEN, CDR2 SYDVKM. CDR3 amino acids: CASRRQGGMLFF. In nucleotides, the CDR3 is TGTGCCAGCAGGCGACAGGGTGGAATGCTGTTTTTT.

This clonotype was found a few times. The V gene is TRBV7-9, the J gene TRBJ2-1; D not resolved. The germline CDR1 and CDR2 sequences are SEHNR and FQNEAQ (reference sequence). CDR3 size: 11 residues. Between the trimmed V and J ends, which lost 5 bases and 10 bases, there was a span of 9 bases. CDR3 DNA sequence: TGTGCCAGCAGCGGATTGCGGGAGCAGTTCTTC. Its protein is CASSGLREQFF.

This clonotype was seen only once. This chain links TRBV24-1 with TRBJ2-1; the D call may be TRBD1 or TRBD2 (6 bases each). Germline CDR1 KGHDR, CDR2 SFDVKD. V lost 0 bases, J lost 7 bases, and 12 bases lay in between. This CDR3 spans 15 amino acids. CDR3 sequence reads: CATSDLRGGRNEQFF. The CDR3 DNA reads TGTGCCACCAGTGATTTGCGAGGGGGGCGAAATGAGCAGTTCTTC.

At least ten counts were recorded for this clonotype. DNA for the CDR3: TGTGCCAGCAGCTCCTGGGGCAGGGGGCCCGGGGAGCTGTTTTTT. As protein: CASSSWGRGPGELFF. This chain links TRBV7-9 with TRBJ2-2; the match to TRBD1 covers 8 bases. V shed 4 bases and J 6 bases; nucleotides not matched to a gene: 7. Germline CDR1 is SEHNR and CDR2 is FQNEAQ (reference sequence). The CDR3 runs 15 residues.

This clonotype was observed a few times. V usage is TRBV28 and J usage is TRBJ1-5; D not certain. Germline V CDR1 and CDR2: MDHEN, SYDVKM. The V gene lost 7 bases and the J gene lost 0 bases, with 10 bases spanning the gap. The CDR3 is 14 residues long. CDR3 sequence reads: CASTRLGSNQPQHF. CDR3 sequence (DNA): TGTGCCAGCACCCGGTTAGGTAGCAATCAGCCCCAGCATTTT.

The V call is TRBV7-8, the J call TRBJ1-5; D might be TRBD1 (6 bases). The germline CDR1 and CDR2 sequences are SGHVS and FQNEAQ. V was cut by 5 bases and J by 7 bases, with 15 bases left in between. This CDR3 comprises 14 residues. CDR3 region: CASSPTGGGQPQHF. DNA for the CDR3: TGTGCCAGCAGCCCAACCGGTGGGGGCCAGCCCCAGCATTTT.

This clonotype was counted many times. The chain joins TRBV2 to TRBJ2-3; 13 bases fit TRBD2. This CDR3 contains 15 residues. Germline V CDR1 and CDR2: SNHLY, FYNNEI. V lost 6 bases and J lost 1; bases outside the gene matches: 1. The CDR3 sequence: CASRLAGGGTDTQYF. The DNA of the CDR3 is TGTGCCAGCAGACTAGCGGGAGGGGGCACAGATACGCAGTATTTT.

This clonotype has a count of ten or more. The gene calls are TRBV18 and TRBJ2-1, with 8 bases identical to TRBD2. Trimming cost V 8 bases and J 4 bases; bases outside gene matches: 7. The CDR3 extends over 14 amino acids. Per the germline V gene, CDR1 is KGHSH and CDR2 is LQKENI. The CDR3, as DNA: TGTGCCAGCGCCACTAGCGGAGCTTACAATGAGCAGTTCTTC. Its protein is CASATSGAYNEQFF.

This clonotype was observed once. This chain uses TRBV11-2 with TRBJ2-3, with 11 bases aligning to TRBD2. Germline V gene data show CDR1 as SGHAT and CDR2 as FQNNGV. After removal of 4 bases from V and 1 base from J, the junction contained 7 bases not matched to a gene. The CDR3 sequence is 17 residues long. DNA for the CDR3: TGTGCCAGCAGCTCTAGGCTAGCGGGAGGCGGCACAGATACGCAGTATTTT. Its translation is CASSSRLAGGGTDTQYF.

This clonotype was seen ten or more times. The CDR3 region is CASSPGSSSGNTIYF. DNA for the CDR3: TGTGCCAGCAGTCCCGGTTCGAGCTCTGGAAACACCATATATTTT. V usage is TRBV28 and J usage is TRBJ1-3; unclear D gene. CDR3 length: 15 amino acids. Trimming left V 5 bases short and J 0 bases short, with 11 bases between. From germline, CDR1 is MDHEN and CDR2 SYDVKM.

V gene TRBV12-3 or TRBV12-4 combines with J gene TRBJ2-5; 10 bases are a match to TRBD2. The CDR3 is 16 amino acids. The V and J ends lost 3 bases and 5 bases, in that order; junction bases with no gene match: 9. CDR3 sequence: CASSFLAGEPRETQYF. CDR3 bases: TGTGCCAGCAGTTTTCTAGCGGGAGAACCCCGGGAGACCCAGTACTTC.

This clonotype was seen many times. The V and J genes are TRBV2 and TRBJ2-1, with 7 bases lining up with TRBD1. With V trimmed by 5 bases and J by 10 bases, 8 bases remained unmatched. The CDR3 runs 13 residues. Germline CDR1 and CDR2: SNHLY and FYNNEI. As DNA, the CDR3 is TGTGCCAGCAGTTTACAAAGGACAGGAGAGCAGTTCTTC. Translated: CASSLQRTGEQFF. Full variable domain (remainder filled in from reference TRBV2 and TRBJ2-1): EPEVTQTPSHQVTQMGQEVILRCVPISNHLYFYWYRQILGQKVEFLVSFYNNEISEKSEIFDDQFSVERPDGSNFTLKIRSTKLEDSAMYFCASSLQRTGEQFFGPGTRLTVL.

V gene TRBV7-8 combines with J gene TRBJ2-4; 8 bases are shared with TRBD1. V was pared by 5 bases and J by 4 bases, with 10 bases of the junction left unmatched. The CDR3 covers 16 residues. Germline V gene lookup returns CDR1 SGHVS and CDR2 FQNEAQ. CDR3 sequence: CASSLRTGSLKNIQYF. DNA for the CDR3: TGTGCCAGCAGCCTCCGGACAGGGTCCTTGAAAAACATTCAGTACTTC.

Ten or more counts support this clonotype. The gene calls are TRBV11-2 and TRBJ2-1; D possibly uses TRBD1 or TRBD2 (6 bases each). The CDR3 is made up of 18 amino acids. The germline V gene has CDR1 SGHAT and CDR2 FQNNGV. The V and J ends lost 0 bases and 0 bases respectively, with 15 bases between them. The CDR3 nucleotides are TGTGCCAGCAGCTTAGATCTTGAGGGGGGCACCTCCTACAATGAGCAGTTCTTC. Amino acid sequence: CASSLDLEGGTSYNEQFF.

In this sample, this clonotype turned up many times. V gene TRBV2 combines with J gene TRBJ1-6, with D possibly being TRBD1 (5 bases). The CDR3 extends over 17 amino acids. The germline gives CDR1 SNHLY, CDR2 FYNNEI. Deletions cut 2 bases from V and 10 bases from J, with 21 bases between. CDR3 nucleotide sequence: TGTGCCAGCAGTGAATCGCCACTTGTGCAGGGTGGATCACCCCTCCACTTT. Its translation is CASSESPLVQGGSPLHF.